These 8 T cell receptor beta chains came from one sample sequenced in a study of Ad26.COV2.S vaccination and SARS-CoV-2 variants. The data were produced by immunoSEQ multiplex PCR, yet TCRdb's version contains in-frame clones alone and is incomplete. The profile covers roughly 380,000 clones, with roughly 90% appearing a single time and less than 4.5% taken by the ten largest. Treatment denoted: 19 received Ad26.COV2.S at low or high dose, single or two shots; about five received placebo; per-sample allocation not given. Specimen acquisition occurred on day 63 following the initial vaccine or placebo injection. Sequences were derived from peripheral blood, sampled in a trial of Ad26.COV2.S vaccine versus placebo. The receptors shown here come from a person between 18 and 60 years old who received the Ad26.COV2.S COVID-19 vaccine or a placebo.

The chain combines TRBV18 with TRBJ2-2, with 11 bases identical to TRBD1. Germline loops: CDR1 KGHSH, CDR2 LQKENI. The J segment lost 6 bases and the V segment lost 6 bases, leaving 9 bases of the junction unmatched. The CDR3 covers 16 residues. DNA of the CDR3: TGTGCCAGCTCCCGGGCCGGGACAGGGGGGTCCGGGGAGCTGTTTTTT. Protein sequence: CASSRAGTGGSGELFF.

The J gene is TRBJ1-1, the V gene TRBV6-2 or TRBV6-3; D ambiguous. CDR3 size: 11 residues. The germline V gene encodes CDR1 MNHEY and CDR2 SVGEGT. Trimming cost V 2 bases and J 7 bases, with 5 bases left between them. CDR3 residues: CASSYLNEAFF. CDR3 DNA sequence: TGTGCCAGCAGTTACCTCAATGAAGCTTTCTTT.

The chain's CDR3 is CSALTELNTGELFF. The CDR3 coding sequence is TGCAGCGCGTTGACGGAACTCAACACCGGGGAGCTGTTTTTT. The gene calls are TRBV29-1 and TRBJ2-2; D gene uncertain. CDR1 is SQVTM, CDR2 ANQGSEA, per germline. V lost 7 bases and J 2 bases, leaving 14 bases between the germline ends. This CDR3 contains 14 residues.

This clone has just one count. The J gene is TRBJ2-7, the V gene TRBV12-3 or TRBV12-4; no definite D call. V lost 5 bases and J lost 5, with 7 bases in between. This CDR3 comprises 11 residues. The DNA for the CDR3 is TGTGCCAGCAGTCCCCATCACGAGCAGTACTTC. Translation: CASSPHHEQYF.

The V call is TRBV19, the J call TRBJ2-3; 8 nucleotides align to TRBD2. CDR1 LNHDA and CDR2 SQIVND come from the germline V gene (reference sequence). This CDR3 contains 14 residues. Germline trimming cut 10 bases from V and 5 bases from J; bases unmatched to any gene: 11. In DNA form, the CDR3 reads TGTGCCATAACCGGGACTAGTTTTCAAGATACGCAGTATTTT. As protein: CAITGTSFQDTQYF.

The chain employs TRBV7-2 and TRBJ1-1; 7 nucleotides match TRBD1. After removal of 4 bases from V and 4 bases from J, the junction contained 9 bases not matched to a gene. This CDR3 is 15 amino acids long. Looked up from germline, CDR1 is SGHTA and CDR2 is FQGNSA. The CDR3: CASSSHRGFGTEAFF. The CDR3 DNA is TGTGCCAGCAGCTCCCACAGGGGATTCGGCACTGAAGCTTTCTTT.

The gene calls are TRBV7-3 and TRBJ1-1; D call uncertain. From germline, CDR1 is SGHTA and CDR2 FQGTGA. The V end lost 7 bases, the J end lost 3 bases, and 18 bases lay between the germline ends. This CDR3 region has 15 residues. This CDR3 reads CASTSKWGSDTEAFF. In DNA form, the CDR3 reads TGTGCCAGCACATCTAAGTGGGGTTCCGACACTGAAGCTTTCTTT. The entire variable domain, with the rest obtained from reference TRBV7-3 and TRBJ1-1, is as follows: GAGVSQTPSNKVTEKGKYVELRCDPISGHTALYWYRQSLGQGPEFLIYFQGTGAADDSGLPNDRFFAVRPEGSVSTLKIQRTERGDSAVYLCASTSKWGSDTEAFFGQGTRLTVV.

This chain's CDR3 is CASSLGTGRPDTQYF. CDR3 nucleotide sequence: TGTGCCAGCAGCCTCGGGACAGGGCGTCCAGATACGCAGTATTTT. V usage is TRBV5-4 and J usage is TRBJ2-3; 9 bases map to TRBD1. CDR3 size: 15 residues. Germline assignment: CDR1 SGHNT and CDR2 YYREEE (reference sequence). After removal of 4 bases from V and 4 bases from J, the junction contained 7 bases not matched to a gene.